A single sample is the source of the 18 T cell receptor beta chains below, sequenced in a study of blood T cell repertoires in COVID-19. This table comes from immunoSEQ multiplex PCR, and its TCRdb copy is limited to in-frame clones, with some not included. The repertoire consists of 150,000 to 200,000 clones, with 90% occurring once and the leading ten covering 0.5% to 0.6%. Sequenced input: peripheral blood. The source of these receptors is a middle-aged man with acute or convalescent COVID-19.

This clone has only one observation. The chain couples TRBV9 to TRBJ2-5; the match to TRBD2 covers 10 bases. The CDR3 has 16 residues. V dropped 0 bases and J dropped 0; count of bases not matched to a gene: 2. The germline V gene has CDR1 SGDLS and CDR2 YYNGEE. The CDR3 DNA sequence: TGTGCCAGCAGCGTAGCCAGCGGGAGGGACCAAGAGACCCAGTACTTC. As protein: CASSVASGRDQETQYF. Variable domain in full (rest from reference TRBV9 and TRBJ2-5): DSGVTQTPKHLITATGQRVTLRCSPRSGDLSVYWYQQSLDQGLQFLIQYYNGEERAKGNILERFSAQQFPDLHSELNLSSLELGDSALYFCASSVASGRDQETQYFGPGTRLLVL.

The chain combines TRBV7-9 with TRBJ1-3; D is unresolved. This CDR3 comprises 16 residues. V lost 2 bases and J 0 bases, leaving 11 bases between the germline ends. Germline-derived CDR1 and CDR2 are SEHNR and FQNEAQ (reference sequence). In DNA form, the CDR3 reads TGTGCCAGCAGCTTAACCCATCCCTACTCTGGAAACACCATATATTTT. Translation gives CASSLTHPYSGNTIYF.

The genes are TRBV5-1 and TRBJ2-1; the match to TRBD2 covers 8 bases. Germline lookup yields CDR1 SGHRS and CDR2 YFSETQ. This CDR3 is built from 18 residues. J gave up 2 bases and V 2 bases, and 12 bases lay outside the gene matches. CDR3 in amino acids: CASSFSTYSGGTYNEQFF. As DNA, the CDR3 is TGCGCCAGCAGCTTTTCGACCTACAGCGGGGGTACCTACAATGAGCAGTTCTTC.

There are a few counts of this clone. V is TRBV28 and J is TRBJ1-6; possibly TRBD1 for D (6 bases). CDR3 size: 15 residues. CDR1 and CDR2 (germline): MDHEN, SYDVKM. The V end lost 5 bases, the J end lost 9 bases, and 17 bases lay between the germline ends. The CDR3 DNA sequence: TGTGCCAGCAGTCCCCTCAGGGACAAAACTTCACCCCTCCACTTT. Its translation: CASSPLRDKTSPLHF.

The V call is TRBV19, the J call TRBJ2-7; the match to TRBD1 covers 7 bases. The V gene end was trimmed by 3 bases and the J gene end by 0 bases; junction bases not matched to a gene: 17. The CDR3 consists of 19 residues. CDR1 and CDR2 from the germline V gene are LNHDA and SQIVND (reference sequence). The CDR3 region has the DNA TGTGCCAGTAGTATGTGGGGCGGTCTGGGACAGCCTAGCTCCTACGAGCAGTACTTC. It yields the protein CASSMWGGLGQPSSYEQYF.

This chain uses TRBV6-5 with TRBJ1-2; D unresolved. The germline CDR1 and CDR2 sequences are MNHEY and SVGAGI. The CDR3 length is 15 residues. Deletions cut 0 bases from V and 0 bases from J, with 8 bases between. The CDR3 DNA is TGTGCCAGCAGTTACTCGATACAGTCTAACTATGGCTACACCTTC. This translates into CASSYSIQSNYGYTF.

This clone occurred many times. At the DNA level, this CDR3 is encoded by other sequences in the same sample as well. The rearrangement uses TRBV4-2 and TRBJ1-3; 9 nucleotides line up with TRBD1. J gave up 1 base and V 0 bases, and 4 bases lay outside the gene matches. Per the germline V gene, CDR1 is LGHNA and CDR2 is YNFKEQ. The CDR3 has 17 residues. The CDR3 nucleotides are TGTGCCAGCAGCCAAGAGGGACAGGGACTTTCTGGAAACACCATATATTTT. Protein sequence: CASSQEGQGLSGNTIYF.

The chain carries TRBV6-2 or TRBV6-3 and TRBJ1-5; D is possibly TRBD1 (6 bases). The V end was cut by 5 bases, the J end by 0 bases, with 14 bases between. Per the germline V gene, CDR1 is MNHEY and CDR2 is SVGEGT. The CDR3 runs to 16 residues. The CDR3: CASSSGGWYSNQPQHF. The CDR3 bases are TGTGCCAGCAGTAGCGGGGGCTGGTATAGCAATCAGCCCCAGCATTTT.

V is TRBV4-2 and J is TRBJ1-2; 9 bases are a match to TRBD1. Germline CDR1 LGHNA, CDR2 YNFKEQ. CDR3 length equals 15 residues. V lost 5 bases to trimming and J lost 3 bases; unmatched junction nucleotides: 7. The CDR3 coding sequence is TGTGCCAGCAGCGGATCCGGGACAGGGTACTATGGCTACACCTTC. It translates to CASSGSGTGYYGYTF.

This clone appeared a few times. The gene calls are TRBV6-5 and TRBJ2-1; a weak D match, TRBD2 (6 bases). This CDR3 comprises 15 residues. Trimming removed 0 bases from V and 9 bases from J, with 15 bases in between. In germline, CDR1 is MNHEY, CDR2 SVGAGI. The CDR3 here is CASSYSGGISSEQFF. CDR3 nucleotide sequence: TGTGCCAGCAGTTACTCCGGCGGGATCTCGAGTGAGCAGTTCTTC.

The chain links TRBV19 to TRBJ2-2, with D possibly TRBD1 on 5 matching bases. Germline CDR1 and CDR2: LNHDA and SQIVND (reference sequence). Trimming stripped 5 bases from V and 2 bases from J, with 12 bases between. The CDR3 is 15 residues long. The CDR3 bases are TGTGCCAGTAGTTCAATGACAGATAACACCGGGGAGCTGTTTTTT. Translating it yields CASSSMTDNTGELFF.

The genes are TRBV27 and TRBJ2-2, with 7 bases lining up with TRBD1. The V segment lost 2 bases and the J segment 8 bases; nucleotides outside the gene matches: 8. The CDR3 is made up of 15 amino acids. Germline V gene sequence: CDR1 MNHEY, CDR2 SMNVEV (reference sequence). The CDR3 nucleotides read TGTGCCAGCAGTTTACTTAGGGGGCGAGTTGGGGAGCTGTTTTTT. As protein: CASSLLRGRVGELFF.

The rearrangement links TRBV7-2 to TRBJ2-1, with TRBD1 matching over 7 bases. The CDR3 totals 19 residues. CDR1 and CDR2 (germline): SGHTA, FQGNSA. J was trimmed by 0 bases and V by 5 bases; bases with no gene match: 16. CDR3 in amino acids: CASSPNPDRAESSYNEQFF. In DNA form, the CDR3 reads TGTGCCAGCAGCCCTAACCCCGACAGGGCCGAGAGCTCCTACAATGAGCAGTTCTTC. The whole variable domain, remainder taken from reference TRBV7-2 and TRBJ2-1, is GAGVSQSPSNKVTEKGKDVELRCDPISGHTALYWYRQSLGQGLEFLIYFQGNSAPDKSGLPSDRFSAERTGGSVSTLTIQRTQQEDSAVYLCASSPNPDRAESSYNEQFFGPGTRLTVL.

This clone was seen only a few times. This sequence joins TRBV19 and TRBJ1-5; D not resolved. Trimming stripped 6 bases from V and 0 bases from J, with 18 bases between. The CDR3 has 17 residues. Germline CDR1 reads LNHDA; CDR2 reads SQIVND (reference sequence). This CDR3 is CASSIRPVAGSNQPQHF. CDR3 in DNA: TGTGCCAGTAGCATTCGACCCGTGGCGGGTAGCAATCAGCCCCAGCATTTT.

V gene TRBV7-3 combines with J gene TRBJ2-1, with D hard to call. Trimming removed 3 bases from V and 6 bases from J, with 9 bases in between. This CDR3 has 13 amino acids. From germline, CDR1 is SGHTA and CDR2 FQGTGA. In DNA, the CDR3 is TGTGCCAGCAGCTTGTCCCTTCGCAATGAGCAGTTCTTC. It encodes CASSLSLRNEQFF.

The V call is TRBV4-3, the J call TRBJ1-2; no clear D gene. This CDR3 comprises 15 residues. V shed 0 bases and J shed 8 bases, with 16 bases lying between them. Germline V gene sequence: CDR1 LGHNA, CDR2 YSLEER. The CDR3 DNA is TGCGCCAGCAGCCAAGAAACCGCACTCCTTAGCGGCTACACCTTC. As protein: CASSQETALLSGYTF.

V is TRBV28 and J is TRBJ2-3, with D possibly being TRBD1 (6 bases). Germline CDR1 MDHEN, CDR2 SYDVKM. CDR3 length equals 14 residues. V dropped 1 base and J dropped 2 bases, with 7 bases sitting between them. The DNA for the CDR3 is TGTGCCAGCAGTTTATCAGGGGCCACAGATACGCAGTATTTT. Translation: CASSLSGATDTQYF.

The chain couples TRBV6-5 to TRBJ2-6, with D possibly TRBD1 on 5 matching bases. With 6 bases removed from V and 0 bases from J, the gap between germline ends came to 9 bases. Per the germline V gene, CDR1 is MNHEY and CDR2 is SVGAGI. The CDR3 contains 15 residues. The CDR3 protein is CASSNRRSGANVLTF. CDR3 nucleotide sequence: TGTGCCAGCAGCAACAGGCGCTCTGGGGCCAACGTCCTGACTTTC.